The 2 T cell receptor beta chains given below trace back to one sample, sequenced in a study of CD8 T cells in ankylosing spondylitis (dated by TCRdb to the late 2010s). Library construction relied on 5' RACE. The data were produced on an Illumina HiSeq 2500. TCRdb reran the public reads through fastp at Q25 and MiXCR, keeping productive beta chains. Records with the same CDR3 protein are collapsed into one entry carrying the most frequent genes and DNA. For this sample the table gives about 320,000 distinct CDR3 sequences, of which about 9.9% were detected only once. 9.1% of the sample comes from the top ten. Sequences were obtained from blood, either unsorted or a sorted T cell fraction (not recorded which). Source of these receptors: a female donor with ankylosing spondylitis or in good health (not recorded which).

V is TRBV7-2 and J is TRBJ2-1; possibly TRBD2 for D (7 bases). The CDR3 has 16 residues. Germline assignment: CDR1 SGHTA and CDR2 FQGNSA. V lost 5 bases to trimming and J lost 9 bases, with 23 bases between them. This chain's CDR3 is CASSLSTGGPRSEQFF. CDR3 in DNA: TGTGCCAGCAGCCTCAGTACCGGGGGGCCTCGCAGTGAGCAGTTCTTC.

Regarding this clonotype: Since a much larger clone is just one base distant, this may be a read error. The chain joins TRBV14 to TRBJ1-2; D uncertain. The germline CDR1 and CDR2 sequences are SGHDN and FVKESK. The CDR3 contains 13 residues. As DNA, the CDR3 is TGTGCCAGCAGCCAAGTTACCAGCTATGGCGACACCTTC. Protein product: CASSQVTSYGDTF.